This TCR beta chain was identified in a study of T cells in Graves' hyperthyroidism and ophthalmopathy. Background on the study: Blood was drawn when the patient was first diagnosed and still untreated.

This clonotype was counted at least ten times. The CDR3 is 15 residues long. Trimming shortened V by 3 bases and J by 1 base, and 12 bases separated the two germline ends. Germline assignment: CDR1 SGHVS and CDR2 FQNEAQ. The investigators amplified TCR beta CDR3 regions from RNA transcripts. The HTBI set primed first-round TCR CDR3 RT-PCR. Each CDR3 protein gets one entry after TCRdb re-called the multiplex PCR reads with MiXCR. This sample has 75,000 to 100,000 distinct CDR3 sequences, with around 50% found just once. The PBMCs were sourced from fresh peripheral blood (approximately 9 ml). The sample was blood. The clonotype comes from a woman aged 40 to 50 with Graves' hyperthyroidism. This chain joins TRBV7-8 and TRBJ2-5, with D perhaps matching TRBD1 (5 bases). The CDR3 coding sequence is TGTGCCAGCAGCTTGGACACGGTGGGCCAAGAGACCCAGTACTTC. Translating it yields CASSLDTVGQETQYF.